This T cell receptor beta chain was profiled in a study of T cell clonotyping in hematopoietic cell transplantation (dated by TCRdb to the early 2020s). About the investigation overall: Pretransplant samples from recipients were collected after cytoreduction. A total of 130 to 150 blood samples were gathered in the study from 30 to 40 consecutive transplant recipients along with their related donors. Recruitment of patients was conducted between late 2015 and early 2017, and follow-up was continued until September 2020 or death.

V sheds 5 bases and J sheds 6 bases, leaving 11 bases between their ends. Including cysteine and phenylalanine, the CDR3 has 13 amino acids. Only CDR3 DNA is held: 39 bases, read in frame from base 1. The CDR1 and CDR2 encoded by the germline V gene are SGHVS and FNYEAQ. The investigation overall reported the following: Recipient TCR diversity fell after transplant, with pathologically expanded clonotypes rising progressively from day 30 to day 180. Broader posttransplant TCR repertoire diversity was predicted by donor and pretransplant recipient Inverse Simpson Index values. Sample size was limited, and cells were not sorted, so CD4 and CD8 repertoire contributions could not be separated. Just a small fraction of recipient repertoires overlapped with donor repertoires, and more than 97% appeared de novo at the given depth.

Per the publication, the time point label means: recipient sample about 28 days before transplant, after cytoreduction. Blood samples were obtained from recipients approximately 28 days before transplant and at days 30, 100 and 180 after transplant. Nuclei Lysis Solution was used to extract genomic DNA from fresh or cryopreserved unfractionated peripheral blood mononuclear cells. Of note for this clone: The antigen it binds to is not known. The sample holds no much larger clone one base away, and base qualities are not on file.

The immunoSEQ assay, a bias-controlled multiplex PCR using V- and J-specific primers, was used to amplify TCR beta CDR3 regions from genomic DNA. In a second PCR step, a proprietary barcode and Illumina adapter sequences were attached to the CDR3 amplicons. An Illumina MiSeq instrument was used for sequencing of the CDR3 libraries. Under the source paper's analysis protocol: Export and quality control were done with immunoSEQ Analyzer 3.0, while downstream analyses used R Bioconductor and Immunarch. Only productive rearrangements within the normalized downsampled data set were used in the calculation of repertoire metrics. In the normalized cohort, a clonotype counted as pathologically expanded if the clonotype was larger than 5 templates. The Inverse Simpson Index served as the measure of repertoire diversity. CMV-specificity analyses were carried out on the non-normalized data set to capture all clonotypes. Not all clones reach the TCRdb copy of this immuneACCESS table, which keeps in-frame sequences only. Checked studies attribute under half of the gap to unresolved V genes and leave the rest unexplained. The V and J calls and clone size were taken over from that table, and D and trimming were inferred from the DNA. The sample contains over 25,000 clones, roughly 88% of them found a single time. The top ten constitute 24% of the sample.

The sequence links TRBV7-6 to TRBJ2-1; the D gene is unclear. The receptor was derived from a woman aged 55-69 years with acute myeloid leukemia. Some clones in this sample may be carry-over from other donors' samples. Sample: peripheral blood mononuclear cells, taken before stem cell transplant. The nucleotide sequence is TGTGCCAGCAGCCCACTCCTGATCAATGAGCAGTTCTTC. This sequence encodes CASSPLLINEQFF.